The T cell receptor beta chain described here comes from a study of blood T cell repertoires in COVID-19 (TCRdb year 2020). Study-level background: Collaborator samples came from the United States, Italy and Spain and covered acute and convalescent phases of COVID-19. Where available, HLA class I and class II types were taken from metadata supplied by the sample provider and were not determined by assay-based typing. The repertoires were made available in a free public database intended to serve as a resource for research on the immune response to SARS-CoV-2. Samples came from the ongoing ImmuneRACE study (first 160 participants) plus 1,254 subjects from 6 global collaborators. Deeply sampled blood TCRbeta repertoires from subjects exposed to, actively infected with, or recovered from COVID-19 were included in the dataset. A de-identified subject ID, COVID-19 status, age in years and sex were almost always included in the sample metadata. The material from the prospective study consisted of cDNA or gDNA derived from T cells, B-cell-depleted T cells, or PBMCs. What the authors observed across the whole study: The amount of clinical and demographic metadata varied by source and participant and was provided uncurated.

This clone was recorded a few times. Its antigen remains unidentified. Base qualities were left out, and no much larger clone turns up one base away. The identical CDR3 is also encoded by other nucleotide sequences in the sample. Enrolling through a virtual design, the prospective study's participants ranged in age from roughly 18 to 95 years and lived across roughly 24 United States geographic areas. To assign participants to cohorts, the prospective study relied on clinical history that participants themselves reported in a screening survey and a study questionnaire. A participant counted as exposed if, within 2 weeks of entering the study, that participant had been in contact with someone who had a PCR-confirmed or clinician-diagnosed COVID-19 case. In the prospective study, whole blood, serum and a nasopharyngeal or oropharyngeal swab were collected from each participant by mobile phlebotomists. Prospective study participants could optionally give additional blood draws and questionnaires over an approximately two-month period. Before DNA extraction, blood samples from the prospective study were shipped at room temperature or frozen.

The germline V gene gives CDR1 as SGHRS and CDR2 as YFSETQ. V and J lose 0 bases and 1 base, and a span of 4 bases separates them. The CDR3, cysteine through phenylalanine, is 13 amino acids long. The entry retains the CDR3 DNA only, 39 bases that are in frame from base 1. The immunoSEQ Assay, a bias-controlled multiplex PCR, was used to amplify TCRbeta CDR3 regions from genomic DNA. The authors' pipeline ran thus. Within the assay, amplification of reference gene primers was used to estimate how many nucleated cells each sample contained. To quantify the absolute abundance of each unique TCRbeta CDR3 rearrangement, sequence reads were collapsed and filtered. Productive Simpson clonality was computed per sample as the square root of Simpson's diversity index over productive rearrangements. TCRdb took over this immuneACCESS table, retaining in-frame rearrangements with V and J assigned. Such tables are incomplete; in checked studies, under half of the missing clones stem from an unresolved V gene, and the remainder is unexplained. That table furnishes V, J and clone size, whereas the DNA furnished D and trimming. The sample table lists roughly 400,000 clones, 70% to 90% of them with a count of one. Of the sample, about 1.5% is held by the ten largest clones.

The source material was PBMCs or T cells enriched from blood (not recorded which). The V and J genes are TRBV5-1 and TRBJ1-1, with the identity of the D gene unclear. This TCR was recovered from a woman between 18 and 30 years old who had been exposed to COVID-19. The DNA is as follows: TGCGCCAGCAGCTTGGCAGGGAACACTGAAGCTTTCTTT. Its protein reads: CASSLAGNTEAFF. Joined to the reference TRBV5-1 and TRBJ1-1 proteins, this CDR3 gives the full variable domain: KAGVTQTPRYLIKTRGQQVTLSCSPISGHRSVSWYQQTPGQGLQFLFEYFSETQRNKGNFPGRFSGRQFSNSRSEMNVSTLELGDSALYLCASSLAGNTEAFFGQGTRLTVV.